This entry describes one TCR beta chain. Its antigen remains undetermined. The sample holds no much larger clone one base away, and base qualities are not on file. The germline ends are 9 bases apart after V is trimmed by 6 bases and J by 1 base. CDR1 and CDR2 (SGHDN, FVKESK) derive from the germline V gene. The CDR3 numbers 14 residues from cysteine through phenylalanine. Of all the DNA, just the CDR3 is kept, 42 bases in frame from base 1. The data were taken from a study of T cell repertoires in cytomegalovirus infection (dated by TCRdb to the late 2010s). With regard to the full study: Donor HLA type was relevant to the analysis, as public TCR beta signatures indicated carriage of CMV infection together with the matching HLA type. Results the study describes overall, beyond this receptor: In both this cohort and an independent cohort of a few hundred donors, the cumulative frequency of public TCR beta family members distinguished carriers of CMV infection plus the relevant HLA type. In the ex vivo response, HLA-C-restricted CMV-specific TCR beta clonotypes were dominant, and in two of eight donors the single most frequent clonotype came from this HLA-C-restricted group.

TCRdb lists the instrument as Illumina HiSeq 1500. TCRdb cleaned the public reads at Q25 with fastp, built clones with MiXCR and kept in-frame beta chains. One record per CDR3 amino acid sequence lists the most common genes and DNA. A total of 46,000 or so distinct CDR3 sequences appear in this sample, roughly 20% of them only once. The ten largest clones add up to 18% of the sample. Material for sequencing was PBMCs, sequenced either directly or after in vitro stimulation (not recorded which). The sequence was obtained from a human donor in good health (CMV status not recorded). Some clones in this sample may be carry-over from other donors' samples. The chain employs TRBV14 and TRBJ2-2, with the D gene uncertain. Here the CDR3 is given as CASSYVRNTGELFF. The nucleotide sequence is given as TGTGCCAGCAGTTATGTGAGGAACACCGGGGAGCTGTTTTTT.